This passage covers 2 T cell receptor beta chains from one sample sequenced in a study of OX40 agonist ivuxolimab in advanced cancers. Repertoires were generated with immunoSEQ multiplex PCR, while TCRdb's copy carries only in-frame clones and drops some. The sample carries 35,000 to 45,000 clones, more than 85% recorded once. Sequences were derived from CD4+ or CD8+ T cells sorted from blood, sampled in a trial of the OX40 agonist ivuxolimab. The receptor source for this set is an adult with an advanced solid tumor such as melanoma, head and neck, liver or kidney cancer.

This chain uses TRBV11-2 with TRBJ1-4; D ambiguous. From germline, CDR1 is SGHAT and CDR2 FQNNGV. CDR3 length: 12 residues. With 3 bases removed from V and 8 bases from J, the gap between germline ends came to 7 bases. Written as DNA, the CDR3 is TGTGCCAGCAGCTTGACCGGGGAAAAACTGTTTTTT. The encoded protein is CASSLTGEKLFF. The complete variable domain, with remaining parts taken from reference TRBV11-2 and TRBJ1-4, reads EAGVAQSPRYKIIEKRQSVAFWCNPISGHATLYWYQQILGQGPKLLIQFQNNGVVDDSQLPKDRFSAERLKGVDSTLKIQPAKLEDSAVYLCASSLTGEKLFFGSGTQLSVL.

The CDR3 reads CASSLVQGGGNEQFF. Here the CDR3 DNA reads TGTGCCAGCAGCTTAGTACAGGGGGGAGGTAATGAGCAGTTCTTC. This rearrangement joins TRBV7-6 to TRBJ2-1; 8 positions match TRBD1. The CDR3 has 15 amino acids. CDR1 is SGHVS, CDR2 FNYEAQ, per germline. V shed 1 base, J shed 7 bases, and the junction held 6 bases outside the gene matches.